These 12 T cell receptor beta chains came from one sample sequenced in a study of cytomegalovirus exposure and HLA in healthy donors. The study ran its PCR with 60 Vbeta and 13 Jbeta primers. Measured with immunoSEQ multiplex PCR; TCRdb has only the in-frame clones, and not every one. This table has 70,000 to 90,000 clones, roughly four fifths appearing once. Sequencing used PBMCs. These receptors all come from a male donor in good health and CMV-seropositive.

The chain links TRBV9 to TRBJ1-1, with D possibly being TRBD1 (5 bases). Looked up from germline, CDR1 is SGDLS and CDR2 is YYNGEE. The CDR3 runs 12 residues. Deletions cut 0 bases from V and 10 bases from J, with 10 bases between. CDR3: CASSVAGEGAFF. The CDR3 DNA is TGTGCCAGCAGCGTAGCGGGGGAAGGAGCTTTCTTT.

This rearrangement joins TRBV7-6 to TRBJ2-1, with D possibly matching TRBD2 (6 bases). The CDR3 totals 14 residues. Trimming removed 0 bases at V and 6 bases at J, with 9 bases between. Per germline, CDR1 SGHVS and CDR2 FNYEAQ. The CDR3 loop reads CASSLALGGNEQFF. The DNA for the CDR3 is TGTGCCAGCAGCTTAGCGTTGGGGGGCAATGAGCAGTTCTTC.

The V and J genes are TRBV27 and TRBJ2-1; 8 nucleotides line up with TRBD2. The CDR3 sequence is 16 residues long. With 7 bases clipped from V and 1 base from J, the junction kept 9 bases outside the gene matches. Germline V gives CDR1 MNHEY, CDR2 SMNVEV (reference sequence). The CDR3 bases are TGTGCCAGCACCTCACTAGCGGCTCTATCCTACAATGAGCAGTTCTTC. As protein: CASTSLAALSYNEQFF.

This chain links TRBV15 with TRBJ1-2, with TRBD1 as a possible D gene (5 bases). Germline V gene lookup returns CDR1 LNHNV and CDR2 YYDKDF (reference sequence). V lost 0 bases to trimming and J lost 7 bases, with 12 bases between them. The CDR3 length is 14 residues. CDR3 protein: CATSRETRVGGYTF. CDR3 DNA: TGTGCCACCAGCAGAGAAACCAGGGTTGGTGGCTACACCTTC.

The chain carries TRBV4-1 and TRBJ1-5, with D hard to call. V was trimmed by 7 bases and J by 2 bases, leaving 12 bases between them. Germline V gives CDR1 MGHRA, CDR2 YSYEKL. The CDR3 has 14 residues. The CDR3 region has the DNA TGCGCCAGCAATAATGATGAGGGCAATCAGCCCCAGCATTTT. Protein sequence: CASNNDEGNQPQHF.

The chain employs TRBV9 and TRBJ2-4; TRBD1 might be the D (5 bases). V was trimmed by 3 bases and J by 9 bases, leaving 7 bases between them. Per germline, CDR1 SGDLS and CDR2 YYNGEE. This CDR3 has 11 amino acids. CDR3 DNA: TGTGCCAGCAGCGCAGGGTTCATTCAGTACTTC. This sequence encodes CASSAGFIQYF.

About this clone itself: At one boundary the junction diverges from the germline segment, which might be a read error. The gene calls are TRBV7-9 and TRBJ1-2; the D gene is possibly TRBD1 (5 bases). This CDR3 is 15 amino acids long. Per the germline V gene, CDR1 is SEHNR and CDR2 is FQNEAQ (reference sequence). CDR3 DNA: TGTTCCAGCAGGCGCGTGGGGGGACCGTACTATGGCTACACCTTC. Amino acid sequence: CSSRRVGGPYYGYTF.

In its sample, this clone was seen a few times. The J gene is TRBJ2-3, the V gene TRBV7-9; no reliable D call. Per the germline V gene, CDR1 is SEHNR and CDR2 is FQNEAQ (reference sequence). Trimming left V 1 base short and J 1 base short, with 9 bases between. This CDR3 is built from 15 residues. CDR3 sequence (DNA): TGTGCCAGCAGCTTAGAACAGACCGGCACAGATACGCAGTATTTT. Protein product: CASSLEQTGTDTQYF.

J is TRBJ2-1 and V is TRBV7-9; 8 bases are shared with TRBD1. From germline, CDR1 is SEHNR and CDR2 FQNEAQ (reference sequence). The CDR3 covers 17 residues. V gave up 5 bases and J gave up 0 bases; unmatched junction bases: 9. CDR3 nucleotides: TGTGCCAGCAGCGGAGACCTCGGACAGGGCTCCTACAATGAGCAGTTCTTC. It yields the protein CASSGDLGQGSYNEQFF. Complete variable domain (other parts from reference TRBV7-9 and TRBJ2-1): DTGVSQNPRHKITKRGQNVTFRCDPISEHNRLYWYRQTLGQGPEFLTYFQNEAQLEKSRLLSDRFSAERPKGSFSTLEIQRTEQGDSAMYLCASSGDLGQGSYNEQFFGPGTRLTVL.

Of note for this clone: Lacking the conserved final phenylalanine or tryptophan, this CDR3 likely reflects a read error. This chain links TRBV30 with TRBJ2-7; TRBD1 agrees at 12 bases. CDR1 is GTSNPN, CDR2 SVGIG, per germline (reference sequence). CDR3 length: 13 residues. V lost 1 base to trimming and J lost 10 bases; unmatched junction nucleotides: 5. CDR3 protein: CAWSGGQGARQYL. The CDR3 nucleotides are TGTGCCTGGAGTGGGGGACAGGGGGCTCGTCAGTACCTC.

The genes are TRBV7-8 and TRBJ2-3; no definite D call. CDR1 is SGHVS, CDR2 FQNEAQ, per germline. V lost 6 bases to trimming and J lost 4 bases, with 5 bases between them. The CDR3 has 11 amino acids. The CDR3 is CASRLADTQYF. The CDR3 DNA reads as TGTGCCAGCAGACTGGCAGATACGCAGTATTTT.

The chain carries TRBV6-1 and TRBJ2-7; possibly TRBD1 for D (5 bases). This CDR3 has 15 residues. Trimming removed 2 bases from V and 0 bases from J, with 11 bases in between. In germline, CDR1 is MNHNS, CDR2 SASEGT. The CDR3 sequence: CASSETGGSSYEQYF. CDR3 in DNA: TGTGCCAGCAGTGAAACAGGCGGTAGCTCCTACGAGCAGTACTTC.